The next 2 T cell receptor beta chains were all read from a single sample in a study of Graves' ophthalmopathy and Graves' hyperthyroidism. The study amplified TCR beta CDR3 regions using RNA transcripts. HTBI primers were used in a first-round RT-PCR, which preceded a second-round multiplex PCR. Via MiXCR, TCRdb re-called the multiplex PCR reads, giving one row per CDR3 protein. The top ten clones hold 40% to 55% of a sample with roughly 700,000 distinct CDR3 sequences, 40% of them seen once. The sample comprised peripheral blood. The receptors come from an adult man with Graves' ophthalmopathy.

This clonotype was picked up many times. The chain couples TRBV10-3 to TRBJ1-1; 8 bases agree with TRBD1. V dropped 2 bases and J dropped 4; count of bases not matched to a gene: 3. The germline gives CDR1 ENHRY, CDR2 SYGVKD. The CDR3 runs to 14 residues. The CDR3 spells CAISEADRGTEAFF. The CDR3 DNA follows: TGTGCCATCAGTGAGGCCGACAGGGGCACTGAAGCTTTCTTT.

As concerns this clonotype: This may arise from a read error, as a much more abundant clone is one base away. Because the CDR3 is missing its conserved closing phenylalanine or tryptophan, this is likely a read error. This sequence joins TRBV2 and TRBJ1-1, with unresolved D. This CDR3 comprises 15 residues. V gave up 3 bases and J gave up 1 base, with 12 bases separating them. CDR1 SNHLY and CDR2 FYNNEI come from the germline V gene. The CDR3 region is CASSDPDPPNTEAFV. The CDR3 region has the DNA TGTGCCAGCAGTGACCCCGACCCTCCGAACACTGAAGCTTTCGTT.